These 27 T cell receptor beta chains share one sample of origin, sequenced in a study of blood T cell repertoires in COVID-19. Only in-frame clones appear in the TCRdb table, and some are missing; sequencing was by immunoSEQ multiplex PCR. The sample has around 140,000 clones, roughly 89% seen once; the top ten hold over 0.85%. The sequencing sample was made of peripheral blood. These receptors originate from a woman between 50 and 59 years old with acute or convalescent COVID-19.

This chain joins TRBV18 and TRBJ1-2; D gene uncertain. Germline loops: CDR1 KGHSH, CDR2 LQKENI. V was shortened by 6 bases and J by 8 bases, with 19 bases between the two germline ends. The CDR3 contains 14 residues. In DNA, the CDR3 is TGTGCCAGCTCGGCCCTAGACCGGATGGAGGGCTACACCTTC. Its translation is CASSALDRMEGYTF.

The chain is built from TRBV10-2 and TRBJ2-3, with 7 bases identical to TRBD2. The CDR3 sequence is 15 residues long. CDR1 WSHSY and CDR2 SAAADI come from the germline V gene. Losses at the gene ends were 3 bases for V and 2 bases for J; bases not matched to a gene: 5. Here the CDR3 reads CASSDPAGYTDTQYF. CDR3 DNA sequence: TGCGCCAGCAGTGATCCAGCGGGGTACACAGATACGCAGTATTTT.

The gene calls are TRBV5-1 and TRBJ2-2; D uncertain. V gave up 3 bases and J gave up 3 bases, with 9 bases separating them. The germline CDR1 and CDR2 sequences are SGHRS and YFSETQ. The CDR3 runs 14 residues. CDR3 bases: TGCGCCAGCAGCTCCTACAGAGACACCGGGGAGCTGTTTTTT. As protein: CASSSYRDTGELFF.

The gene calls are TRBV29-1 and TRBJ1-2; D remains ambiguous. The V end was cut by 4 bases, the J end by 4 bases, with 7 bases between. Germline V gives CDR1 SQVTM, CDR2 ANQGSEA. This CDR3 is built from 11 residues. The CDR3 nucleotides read TGCAGCGTTGCAGGATTCTATGGCTACACCTTC. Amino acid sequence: CSVAGFYGYTF.

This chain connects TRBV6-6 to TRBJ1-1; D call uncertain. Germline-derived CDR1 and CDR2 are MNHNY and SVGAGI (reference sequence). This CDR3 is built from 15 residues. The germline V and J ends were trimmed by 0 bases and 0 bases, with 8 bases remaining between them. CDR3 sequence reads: CASSYSHYMNTEAFF. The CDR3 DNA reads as TGTGCCAGCAGTTACTCTCACTACATGAACACTGAAGCTTTCTTT.

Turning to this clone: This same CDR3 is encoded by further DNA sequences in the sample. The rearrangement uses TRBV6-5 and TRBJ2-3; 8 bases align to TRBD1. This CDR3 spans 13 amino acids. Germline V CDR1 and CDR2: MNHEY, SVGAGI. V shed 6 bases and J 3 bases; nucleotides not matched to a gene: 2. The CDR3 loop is CASRQGGTDTQYF. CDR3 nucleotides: TGTGCCAGCAGACAGGGGGGTACAGATACGCAGTATTTT.

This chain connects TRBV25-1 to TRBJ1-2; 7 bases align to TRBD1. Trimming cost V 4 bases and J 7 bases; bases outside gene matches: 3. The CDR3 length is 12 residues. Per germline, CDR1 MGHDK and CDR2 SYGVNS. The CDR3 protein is CASSADRAGYTF. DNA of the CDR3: TGTGCCAGCAGTGCTGACAGGGCTGGCTACACCTTC.

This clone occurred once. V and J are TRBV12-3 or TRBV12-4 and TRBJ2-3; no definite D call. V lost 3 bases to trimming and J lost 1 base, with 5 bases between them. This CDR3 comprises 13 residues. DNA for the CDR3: TGTGCCAGCAGTTTCCTACGCACAGATACGCAGTATTTT. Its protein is CASSFLRTDTQYF.

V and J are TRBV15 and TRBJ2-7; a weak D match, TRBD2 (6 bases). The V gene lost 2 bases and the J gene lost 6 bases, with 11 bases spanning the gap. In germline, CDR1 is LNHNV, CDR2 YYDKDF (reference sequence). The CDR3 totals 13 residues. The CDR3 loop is CATSRRGSLEQYF. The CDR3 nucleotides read TGTGCCACCAGCAGACGGGGGAGTCTCGAGCAGTACTTC.

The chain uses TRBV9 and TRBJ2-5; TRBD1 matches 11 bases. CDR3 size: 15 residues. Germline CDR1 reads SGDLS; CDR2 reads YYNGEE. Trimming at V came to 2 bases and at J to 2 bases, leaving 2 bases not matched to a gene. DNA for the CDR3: TGTGCCAGCAGCGTGGGGACAGGGGGGCAAGAGACCCAGTACTTC. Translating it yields CASSVGTGGQETQYF.

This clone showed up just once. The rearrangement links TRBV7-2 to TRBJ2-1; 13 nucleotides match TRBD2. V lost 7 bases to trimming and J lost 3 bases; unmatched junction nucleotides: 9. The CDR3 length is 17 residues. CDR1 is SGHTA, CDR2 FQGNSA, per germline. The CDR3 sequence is CASNHPGLAGVYNEQFF. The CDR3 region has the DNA TGTGCCAGCAACCACCCAGGACTAGCGGGAGTCTACAATGAGCAGTTCTTC.

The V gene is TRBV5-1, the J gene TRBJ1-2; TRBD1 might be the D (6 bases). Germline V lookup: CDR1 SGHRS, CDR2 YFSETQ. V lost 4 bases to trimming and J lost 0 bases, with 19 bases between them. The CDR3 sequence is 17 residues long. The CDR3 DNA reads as TGCGCCAGCAGCCCTTACCCAGGACAGAATTCTAACTATGGCTACACCTTC. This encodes CASSPYPGQNSNYGYTF.

CDR3 in DNA: TGTGCCAGCAGCTTAGGGGGGGATCAGCCCCAGCATTTT. This gives the protein CASSLGGDQPQHF. The chain is built from TRBV7-6 and TRBJ1-5, with D possibly TRBD1 on 5 matching bases. Germline-derived CDR1 and CDR2 are SGHVS and FNYEAQ. This CDR3 is 13 amino acids long. V was pared by 1 base and J by 5 bases, with 6 bases between.

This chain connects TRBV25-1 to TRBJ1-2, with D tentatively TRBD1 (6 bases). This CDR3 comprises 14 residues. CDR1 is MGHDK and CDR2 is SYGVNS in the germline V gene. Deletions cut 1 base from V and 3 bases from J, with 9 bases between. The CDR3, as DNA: TGTGCCAGCAGTGAATCTCCAGGGGACTATGGCTACACCTTC. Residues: CASSESPGDYGYTF.

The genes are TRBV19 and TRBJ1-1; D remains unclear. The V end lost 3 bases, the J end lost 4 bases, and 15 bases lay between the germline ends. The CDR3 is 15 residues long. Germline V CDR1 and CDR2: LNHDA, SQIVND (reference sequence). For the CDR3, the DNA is TGTGCCAGTAGTATGCTGGCAGGAGGGATCACTGAAGCTTTCTTT. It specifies CASSMLAGGITEAFF.

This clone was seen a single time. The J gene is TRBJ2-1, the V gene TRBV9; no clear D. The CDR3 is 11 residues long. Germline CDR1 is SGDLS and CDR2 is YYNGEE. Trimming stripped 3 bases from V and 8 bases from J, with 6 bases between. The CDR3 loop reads CASSAVDEQFF. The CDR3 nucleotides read TGTGCCAGCAGCGCGGTCGATGAGCAGTTCTTC. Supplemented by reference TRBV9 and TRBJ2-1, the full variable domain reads DSGVTQTPKHLITATGQRVTLRCSPRSGDLSVYWYQQSLDQGLQFLIQYYNGEERAKGNILERFSAQQFPDLHSELNLSSLELGDSALYFCASSAVDEQFFGPGTRLTVL.

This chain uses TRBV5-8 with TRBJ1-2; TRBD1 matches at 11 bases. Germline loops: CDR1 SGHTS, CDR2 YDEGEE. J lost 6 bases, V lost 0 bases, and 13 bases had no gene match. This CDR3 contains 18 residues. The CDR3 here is CASSLGTGGGLPNHGYTF. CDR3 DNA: TGTGCCAGCAGCTTGGGGACAGGGGGCGGCCTCCCGAATCATGGCTACACCTTC.

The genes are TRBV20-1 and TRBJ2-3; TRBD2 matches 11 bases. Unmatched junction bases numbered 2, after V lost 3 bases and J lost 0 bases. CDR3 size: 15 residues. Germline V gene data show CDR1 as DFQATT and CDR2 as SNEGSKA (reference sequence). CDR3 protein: CSASVAGGSTDTQYF. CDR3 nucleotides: TGCAGTGCTAGTGTAGCGGGGGGGAGCACAGATACGCAGTATTTT.

CDR3: CASSPRQAYTGNTIYF. DNA of the CDR3: TGTGCCAGCAGCCCCAGACAGGCGTATACGGGAAACACCATATATTTT. The genes are TRBV3-1 (or the pseudogene TRBV3-2) and TRBJ1-3; D possibly corresponds to TRBD1 (6 bases). Germline V gene lookup returns CDR1 LGHDT and CDR2 YNNKEL (reference sequence). CDR3 size: 16 residues. V lost 4 bases, J lost 4 bases, and 17 bases lay in between.

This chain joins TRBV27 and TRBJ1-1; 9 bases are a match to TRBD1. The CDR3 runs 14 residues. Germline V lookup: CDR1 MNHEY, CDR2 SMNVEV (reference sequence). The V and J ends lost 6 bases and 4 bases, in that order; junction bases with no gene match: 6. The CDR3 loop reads CASRDRGGGTEAFF. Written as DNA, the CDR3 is TGTGCCAGCAGGGACAGGGGTGGCGGCACTGAAGCTTTCTTT.

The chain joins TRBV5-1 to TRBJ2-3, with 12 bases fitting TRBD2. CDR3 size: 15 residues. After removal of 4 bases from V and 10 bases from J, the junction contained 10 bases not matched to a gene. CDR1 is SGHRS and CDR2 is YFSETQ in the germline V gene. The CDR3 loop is CASSPLETSGGAQYF. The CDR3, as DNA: TGCGCCAGCAGCCCCCTGGAGACTAGCGGGGGAGCGCAGTATTTT.

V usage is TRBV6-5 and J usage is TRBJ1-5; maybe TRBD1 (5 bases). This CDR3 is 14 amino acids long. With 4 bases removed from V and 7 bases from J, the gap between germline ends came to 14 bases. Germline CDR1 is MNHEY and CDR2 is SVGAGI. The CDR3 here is CASSLAQGGQPQHF. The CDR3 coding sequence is TGTGCCAGCAGTTTGGCGCAGGGAGGGCAGCCCCAGCATTTT.

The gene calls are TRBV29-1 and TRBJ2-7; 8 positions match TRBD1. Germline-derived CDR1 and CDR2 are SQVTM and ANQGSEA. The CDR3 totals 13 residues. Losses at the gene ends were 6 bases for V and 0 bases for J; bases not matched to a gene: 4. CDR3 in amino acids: CSVRTGSSYEQYF. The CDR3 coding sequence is TGCAGCGTAAGGACAGGGAGCTCCTACGAGCAGTACTTC.

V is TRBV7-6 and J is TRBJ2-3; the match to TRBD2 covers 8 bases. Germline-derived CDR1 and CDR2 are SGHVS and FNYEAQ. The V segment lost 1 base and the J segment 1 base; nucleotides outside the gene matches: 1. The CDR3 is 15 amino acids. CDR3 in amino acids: CASSLGRGGTDTQYF. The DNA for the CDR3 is TGTGCCAGCAGCTTAGGGCGGGGGGGCACAGATACGCAGTATTTT.

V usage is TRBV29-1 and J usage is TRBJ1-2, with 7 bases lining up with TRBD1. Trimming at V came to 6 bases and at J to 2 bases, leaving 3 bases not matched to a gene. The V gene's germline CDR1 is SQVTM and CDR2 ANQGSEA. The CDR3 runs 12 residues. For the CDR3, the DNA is TGCAGCGTAACGACAGGGAACTATGGCTACACCTTC. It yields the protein CSVTTGNYGYTF.

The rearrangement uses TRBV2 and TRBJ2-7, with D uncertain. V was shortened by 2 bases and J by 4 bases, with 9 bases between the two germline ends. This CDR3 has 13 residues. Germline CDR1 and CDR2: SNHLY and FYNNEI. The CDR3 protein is CASSELRLYEQYF. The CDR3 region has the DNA TGTGCCAGCAGTGAACTTAGATTATACGAGCAGTACTTC.

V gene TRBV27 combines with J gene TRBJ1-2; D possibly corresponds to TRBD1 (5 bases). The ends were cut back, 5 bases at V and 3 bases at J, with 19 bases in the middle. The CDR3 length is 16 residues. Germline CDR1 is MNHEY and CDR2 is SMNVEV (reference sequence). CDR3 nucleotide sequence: TGTGCCAGCAGTCCCGCCGGTGAAGGGGCCCACTATGGCTACACCTTC. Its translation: CASSPAGEGAHYGYTF.